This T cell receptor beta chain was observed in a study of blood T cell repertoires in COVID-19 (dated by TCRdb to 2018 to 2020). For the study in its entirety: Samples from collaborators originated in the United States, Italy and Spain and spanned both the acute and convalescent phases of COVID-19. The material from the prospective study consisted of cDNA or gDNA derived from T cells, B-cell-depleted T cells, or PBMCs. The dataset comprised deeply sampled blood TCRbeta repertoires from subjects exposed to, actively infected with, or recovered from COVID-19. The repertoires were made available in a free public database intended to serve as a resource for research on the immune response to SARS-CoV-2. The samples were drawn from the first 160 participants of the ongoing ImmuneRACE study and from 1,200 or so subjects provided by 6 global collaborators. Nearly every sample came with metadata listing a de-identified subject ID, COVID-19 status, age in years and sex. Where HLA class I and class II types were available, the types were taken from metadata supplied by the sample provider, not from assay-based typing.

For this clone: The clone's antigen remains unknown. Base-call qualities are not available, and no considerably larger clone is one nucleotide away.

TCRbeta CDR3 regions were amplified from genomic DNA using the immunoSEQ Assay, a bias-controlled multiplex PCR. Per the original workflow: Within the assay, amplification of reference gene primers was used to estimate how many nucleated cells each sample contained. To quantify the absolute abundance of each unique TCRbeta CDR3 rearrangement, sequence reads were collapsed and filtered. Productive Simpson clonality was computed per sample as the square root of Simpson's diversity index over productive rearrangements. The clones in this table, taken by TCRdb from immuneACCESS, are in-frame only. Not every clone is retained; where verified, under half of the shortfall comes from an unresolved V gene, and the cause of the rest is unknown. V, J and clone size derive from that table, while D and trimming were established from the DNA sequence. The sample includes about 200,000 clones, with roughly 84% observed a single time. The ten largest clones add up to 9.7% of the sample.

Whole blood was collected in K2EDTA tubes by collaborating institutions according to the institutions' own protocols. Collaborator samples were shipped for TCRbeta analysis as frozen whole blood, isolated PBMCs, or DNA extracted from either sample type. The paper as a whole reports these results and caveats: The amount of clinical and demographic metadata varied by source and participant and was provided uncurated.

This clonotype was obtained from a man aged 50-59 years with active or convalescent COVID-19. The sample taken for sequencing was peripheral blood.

This receptor carries the CDR3 CASSLGRGQETQYF. Read as DNA, the sequence is TGTGCCAGCAGCTTAGGGCGGGGTCAAGAGACCCAGTACTTC. The V and J genes are TRBV7-2 and TRBJ2-5; the D gene is possibly TRBD2, with 6 bases matching. The CDR3 covers 14 residues, taking in both the cysteine and the phenylalanine. Only the CDR3 DNA stays, 42 bases, in frame from base 1. The germline V gene gives CDR1 as SGHTA and CDR2 as FQGNSA. Trimming costs V 1 base and J 2 bases, and their ends lie 8 bases apart.